This paragraph reports one T cell receptor beta chain. The antigen remains undetermined. This specimen belongs to a study of shared clonotypes between healthy human individuals. The study, taken as a whole, reports: Across a handful of donors, naive CD4 shared around 5.3%, naive CD8 around 3.8%, memory CD4 roughly 2.4%, memory CD8 0.4%.

Measured with immunoSEQ multiplex PCR; TCRdb has only the in-frame clones, and not every one. The table shows 2,500,000 or so clones, with approximately 93% occurring only once. Study donors comprised healthy, HIV-negative adults devoid of recent acute infection or vaccination. CD4+ cells yielded CD45RA+ naive and CD45RA-negative memory subsets. The clonotype comes from a man aged 18 to 30 in good health. Some clones in this sample may be carry-over from other donors' samples. Sequencing was carried out using naive CD4+ T cells from PBMCs. Regarding subset: CD45RA+ positively selected.

The CDR3 here is CASRLLTGAYGYTF. The CDR3 DNA sequence: TGTGCCAGCAGACTCCTCACAGGGGCCTATGGCTACACCTTC. The J gene is TRBJ1-2, the V gene TRBV28, with 7 positions matching TRBD1. Trimming took 6 bases from V and 4 from J; bases not matched to a gene: 8. The germline V gene has CDR1 MDHEN and CDR2 SYDVKM. This CDR3 contains 14 residues.